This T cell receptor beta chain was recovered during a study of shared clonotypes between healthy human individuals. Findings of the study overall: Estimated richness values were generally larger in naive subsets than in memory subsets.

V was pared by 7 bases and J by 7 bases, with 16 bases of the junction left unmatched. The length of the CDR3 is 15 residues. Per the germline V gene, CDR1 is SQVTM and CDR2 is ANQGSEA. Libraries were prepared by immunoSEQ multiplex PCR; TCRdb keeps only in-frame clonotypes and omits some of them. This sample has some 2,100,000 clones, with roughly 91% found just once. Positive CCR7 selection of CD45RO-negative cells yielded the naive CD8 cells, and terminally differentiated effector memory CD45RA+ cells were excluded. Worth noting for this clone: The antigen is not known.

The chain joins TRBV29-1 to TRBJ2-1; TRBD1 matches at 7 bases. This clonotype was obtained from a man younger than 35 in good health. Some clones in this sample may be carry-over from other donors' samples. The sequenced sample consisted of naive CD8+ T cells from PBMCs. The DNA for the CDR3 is TGCAGCGCAAGCCCCTCAGGGGGTCCGATGAATGAGCAGTTCTTC. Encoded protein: CSASPSGGPMNEQFF.